The entry below gives a single T cell receptor beta chain sequence along with its context. A multiplex PCR was run with 60 Vbeta primers and 13 Jbeta primers. Assay: immunoSEQ multiplex PCR; the TCRdb copy retains only in-frame clones and omits some. The data hold some 71,000 clones, with about 70% observed a single time. This sample is part of a study of cytomegalovirus exposure and HLA in healthy donors. The V and J ends lost 4 bases and 3 bases respectively, with 16 bases between them. Germline assignment: CDR1 MDHEN and CDR2 SYDVKM. This CDR3 region has 15 residues. This TCR derives from a woman under 40 in good health and CMV-seropositive. This sequence joins TRBV28 and TRBJ2-7; possible D gene TRBD1, 5 bases. Sequencing input: PBMCs. The CDR3 nucleotides read TGTGCCAGCAGTTCACCCCCCGGACACGTCTACGAGCAGTACTTC. The encoded protein is CASSSPPGHVYEQYF.